Following are 2 T cell receptor beta chains from one sample sequenced in a study of cytomegalovirus exposure and HLA in healthy donors. Produced via immunoSEQ multiplex PCR; TCRdb's table is partial and in-frame only. The sample contains around 120,000 clones, approximately 90% of which appear only once. Sequencing was performed on PBMCs. All receptors derive from a man younger than 35 in good health and CMV-seronegative.

The chain uses TRBV4-1 and TRBJ1-2; 7 bases line up with TRBD1. The germline V gene encodes CDR1 MGHRA and CDR2 YSYEKL. Germline trimming cut 0 bases from V and 5 bases from J; bases unmatched to any gene: 6. The CDR3 contains 15 residues. CDR3 residues: CASSQETGRIYGYTF. The CDR3 nucleotides read TGCGCCAGCAGCCAAGAGACAGGGCGAATTTATGGCTACACCTTC.

V usage is TRBV5-4 and J usage is TRBJ1-1; 7 bases are shared with TRBD1. This CDR3 spans 17 amino acids. V was clipped by 5 bases and J by 5 bases; unmatched bases: 18. Germline V gene sequence: CDR1 SGHNT, CDR2 YYREEE (reference sequence). The CDR3 is CASRSIGGSAMVTEAFF. DNA of the CDR3: TGTGCCAGCAGATCCATAGGGGGCTCGGCAATGGTAACTGAAGCTTTCTTT.